Here is one T cell receptor (beta chain) with its context. The data stem from a study of blood T cell repertoires in COVID-19. Across the whole study: The study drew acute and convalescent COVID-19 samples from the United States, Italy and Spain. PBMCs, B-cell-depleted T cells, or T cells were the source of the cDNA or gDNA that made up the material.

CDR3 length: 14 residues. Trimming left V 6 bases short and J 7 bases short, with 16 bases between. Germline V gene sequence: CDR1 MNHEY, CDR2 SVGAGI. Original processing notes: Reference gene primer amplification yielded estimated nucleated cell counts. Assay used: immunoSEQ multiplex PCR; TCRdb lists only in-frame clones, some missing. The DNA was the basis for D and trimming; V, J and clone size are from that table. The sample has 150,000 or so clones, roughly 90% seen once. The V call is TRBV6-5, the J call TRBJ1-5; weak D call: TRBD1 (5 bases). The receptor's source is a woman aged 45-59 years with acute or convalescent COVID-19. Sequencing used peripheral blood. The CDR3 here is CASRRSPSGQPQHF. For the CDR3, the DNA is TGTGCCAGCAGACGGAGCCCCTCAGGGCAGCCCCAGCATTTT.